This T cell receptor beta chain was profiled in a study of chemoradiotherapy in HPV16-positive cancers. General study findings and limits: During treatment, candidate HPV-specific clones and E7-related motifs expanded in tumor.

Sequencing used immunoSEQ multiplex PCR; TCRdb keeps in-frame clones, though not all of them. Found here are about 15,000 clones, approximately 91% of them singletons; the top ten hold less than 3.5%. A remark on this clone: Its cognate antigen is unknown.

This CDR3 spans 16 amino acids. The sequencing here drew on blood, taken from a patient who underwent chemoradiotherapy. This clonotype was obtained from a human donor with HPV-associated anogenital cancer. The V and J genes are TRBV1 and TRBJ1-2; TRBD1 was called by the table and not checked on the DNA. TRBV1 is a pseudogene. CDR3 DNA sequence: TGCACCAGCAGCCAAGATCGGGACAGGAAGATCTATGGCTACACCTTC. This sequence encodes CTSSQDRDRKIYGYTF.